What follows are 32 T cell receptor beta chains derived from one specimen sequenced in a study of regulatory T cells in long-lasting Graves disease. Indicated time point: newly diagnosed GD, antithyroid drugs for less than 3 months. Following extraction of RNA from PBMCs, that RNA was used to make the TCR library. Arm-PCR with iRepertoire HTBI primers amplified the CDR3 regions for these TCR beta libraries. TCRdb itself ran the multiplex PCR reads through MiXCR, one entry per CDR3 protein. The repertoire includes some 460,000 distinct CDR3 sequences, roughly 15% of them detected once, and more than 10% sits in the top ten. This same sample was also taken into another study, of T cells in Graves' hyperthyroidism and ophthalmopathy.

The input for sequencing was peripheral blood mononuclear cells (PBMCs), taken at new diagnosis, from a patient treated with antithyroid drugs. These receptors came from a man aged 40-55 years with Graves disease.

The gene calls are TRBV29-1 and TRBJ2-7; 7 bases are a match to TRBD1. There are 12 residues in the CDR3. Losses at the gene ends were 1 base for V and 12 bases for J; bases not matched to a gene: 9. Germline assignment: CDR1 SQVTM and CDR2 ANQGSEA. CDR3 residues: CSVEGTRDSLYF. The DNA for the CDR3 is TGCAGCGTTGAAGGGACTCGGGACAGTTTGTACTTC.

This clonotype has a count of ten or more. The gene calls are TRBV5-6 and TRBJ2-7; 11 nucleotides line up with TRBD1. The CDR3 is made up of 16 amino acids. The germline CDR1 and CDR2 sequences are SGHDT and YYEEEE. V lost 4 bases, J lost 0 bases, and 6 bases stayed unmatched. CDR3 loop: CASSARDRGTSYEQYF. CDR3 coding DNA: TGTGCCAGCAGCGCCCGGGACAGGGGGACCTCCTACGAGCAGTACTTC.

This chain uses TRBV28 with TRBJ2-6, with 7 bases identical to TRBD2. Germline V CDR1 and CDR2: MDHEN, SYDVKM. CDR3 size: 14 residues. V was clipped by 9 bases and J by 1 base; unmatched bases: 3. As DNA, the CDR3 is TGTGCCAGTGACGGGGGGTCTGGGGCCAACGTCCTGACTTTC. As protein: CASDGGSGANVLTF. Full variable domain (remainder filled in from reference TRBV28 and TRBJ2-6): DVKVTQSSRYLVKRTGEKVFLECVQDMDHENMFWYRQDPGLGLRLIYFSYDVKMKEKGDIPEGYSVSREKKERFSLILESASTNQTSMYLCASDGGSGANVLTFGAGSRLTVL.

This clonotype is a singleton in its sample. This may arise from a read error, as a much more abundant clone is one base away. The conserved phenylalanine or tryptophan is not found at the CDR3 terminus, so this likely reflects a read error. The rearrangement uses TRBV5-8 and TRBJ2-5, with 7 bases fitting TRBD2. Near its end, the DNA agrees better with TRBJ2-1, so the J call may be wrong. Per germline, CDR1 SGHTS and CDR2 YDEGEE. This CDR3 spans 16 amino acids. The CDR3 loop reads CASSLVAGVSYNEQFL. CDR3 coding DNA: TGTGCCAGCAGCTTGGTTGCGGGAGTGTCCTACAATGAGCAGTTCCTC.

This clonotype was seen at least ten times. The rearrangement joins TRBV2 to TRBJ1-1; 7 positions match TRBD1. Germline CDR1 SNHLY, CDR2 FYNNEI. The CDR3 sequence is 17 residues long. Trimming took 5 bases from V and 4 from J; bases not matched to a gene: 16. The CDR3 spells CASSPLRQGRGGTEAFF. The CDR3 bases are TGTGCCAGCAGTCCACTGAGACAGGGCCGGGGGGGCACTGAAGCTTTCTTT.

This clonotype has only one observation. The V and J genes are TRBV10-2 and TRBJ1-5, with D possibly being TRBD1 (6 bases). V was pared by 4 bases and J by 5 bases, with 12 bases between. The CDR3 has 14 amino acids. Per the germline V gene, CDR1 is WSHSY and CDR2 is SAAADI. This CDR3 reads CASSVGGKDQPQHF. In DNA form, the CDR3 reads TGCGCCAGCAGTGTAGGGGGTAAGGATCAGCCCCAGCATTTT.

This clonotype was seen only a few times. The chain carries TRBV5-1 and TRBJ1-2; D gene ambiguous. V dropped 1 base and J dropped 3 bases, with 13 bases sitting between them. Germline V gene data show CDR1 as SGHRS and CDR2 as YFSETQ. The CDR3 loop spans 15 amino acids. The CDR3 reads CASSLRTEAYYGYTF. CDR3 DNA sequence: TGCGCCAGCAGCTTGCGAACAGAAGCTTACTATGGCTACACCTTC.

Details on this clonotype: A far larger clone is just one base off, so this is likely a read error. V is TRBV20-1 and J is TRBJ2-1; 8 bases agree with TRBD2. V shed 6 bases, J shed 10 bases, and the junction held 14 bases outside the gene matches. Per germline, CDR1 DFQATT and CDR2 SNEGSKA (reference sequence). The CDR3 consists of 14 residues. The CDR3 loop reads CSAIRASGSHEQFF. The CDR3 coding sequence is TGCAGTGCCATACGAGCGAGCGGGAGCCACGAGCAGTTCTTC.

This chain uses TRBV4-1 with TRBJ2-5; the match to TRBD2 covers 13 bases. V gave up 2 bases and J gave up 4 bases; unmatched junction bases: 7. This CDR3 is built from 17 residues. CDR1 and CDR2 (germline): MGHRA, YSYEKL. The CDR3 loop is CASSQLGLAGVGETQYF. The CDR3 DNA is TGCGCCAGCAGCCAACTCGGACTAGCGGGAGTGGGAGAGACCCAGTACTTC.

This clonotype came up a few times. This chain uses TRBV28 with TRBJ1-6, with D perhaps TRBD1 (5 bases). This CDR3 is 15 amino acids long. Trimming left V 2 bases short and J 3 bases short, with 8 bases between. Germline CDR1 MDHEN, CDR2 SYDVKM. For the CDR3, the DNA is TGTGCCAGCAGTTTACGACAGAGCTATAATTCACCCCTCCACTTT. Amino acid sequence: CASSLRQSYNSPLHF.

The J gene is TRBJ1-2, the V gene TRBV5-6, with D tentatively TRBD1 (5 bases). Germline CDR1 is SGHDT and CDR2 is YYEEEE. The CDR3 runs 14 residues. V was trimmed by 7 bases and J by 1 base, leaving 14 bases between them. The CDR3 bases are TGTGCCAGCGCCAGGAGGGGATTTAACTATGGCTACACCTTC. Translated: CASARRGFNYGYTF.

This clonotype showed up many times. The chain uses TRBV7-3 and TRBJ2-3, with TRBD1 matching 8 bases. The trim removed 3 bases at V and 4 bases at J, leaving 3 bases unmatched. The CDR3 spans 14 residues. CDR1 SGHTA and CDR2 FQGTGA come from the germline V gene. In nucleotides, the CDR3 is TGTGCCAGCAGCTTGGACAGGGAGGCAGATACGCAGTATTTT. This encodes CASSLDREADTQYF.

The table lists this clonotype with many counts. CDR3 in DNA: TGTGCCAGCAGCTTAGGGACAGAGAATCAGCCCCAGCATTTT. It encodes CASSLGTENQPQHF. V usage is TRBV7-9 and J usage is TRBJ1-5, with D perhaps matching TRBD1 (6 bases). Germline CDR1 SEHNR, CDR2 FQNEAQ (reference sequence). V lost 1 base and J 4 bases, leaving 8 bases between the germline ends. This CDR3 region has 14 residues.

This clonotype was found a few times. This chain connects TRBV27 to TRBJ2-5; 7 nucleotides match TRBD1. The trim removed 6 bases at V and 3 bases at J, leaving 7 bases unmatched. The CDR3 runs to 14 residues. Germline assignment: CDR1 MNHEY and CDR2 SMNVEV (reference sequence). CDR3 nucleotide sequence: TGTGCCAGCAGGCCTCGGGACAGAAAAGAGACCCAGTACTTC. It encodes CASRPRDRKETQYF.

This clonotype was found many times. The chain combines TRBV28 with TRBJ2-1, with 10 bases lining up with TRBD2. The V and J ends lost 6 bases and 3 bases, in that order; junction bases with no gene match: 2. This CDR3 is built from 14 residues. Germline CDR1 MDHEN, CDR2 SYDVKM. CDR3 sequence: CASRVAGGYNEQFF. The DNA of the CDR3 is TGTGCCAGCAGGGTAGCGGGAGGCTACAATGAGCAGTTCTTC.

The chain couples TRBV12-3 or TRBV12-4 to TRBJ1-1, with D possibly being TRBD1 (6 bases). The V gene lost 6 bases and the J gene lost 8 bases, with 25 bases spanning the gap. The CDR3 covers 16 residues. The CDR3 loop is CASSFSPGTIGIEAFF. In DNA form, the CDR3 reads TGTGCCAGCAGCTTCAGTCCCGGGACAATCGGCATCGAAGCTTTCTTT.

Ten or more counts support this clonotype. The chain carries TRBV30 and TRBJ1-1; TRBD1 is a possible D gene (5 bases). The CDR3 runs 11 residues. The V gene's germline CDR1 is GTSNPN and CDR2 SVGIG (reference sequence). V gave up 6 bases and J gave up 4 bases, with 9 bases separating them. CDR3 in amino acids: CACRGGTEAFF. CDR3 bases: TGTGCCTGTCGGGGGGGCACTGAAGCTTTCTTT.

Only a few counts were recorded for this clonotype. The CDR3 bases are TGCGCCAGCAGCCAAGAATCACTCTCCTACAATGAGCAGTTCTTC. Amino acids: CASSQESLSYNEQFF. The chain joins TRBV4-1 to TRBJ2-1; no definite D call. V dropped 0 bases and J dropped 0 bases, with 6 bases sitting between them. The germline gives CDR1 MGHRA, CDR2 YSYEKL. This CDR3 is built from 15 residues.

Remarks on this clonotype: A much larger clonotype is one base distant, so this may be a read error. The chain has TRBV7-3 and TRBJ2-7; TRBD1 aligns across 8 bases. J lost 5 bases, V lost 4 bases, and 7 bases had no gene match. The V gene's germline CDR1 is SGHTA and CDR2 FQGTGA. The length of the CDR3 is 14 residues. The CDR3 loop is CASSCGQGPHEQYF. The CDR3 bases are TGTGCCAGCAGCTGCGGACAGGGTCCCCACGAGCAGTACTTC.

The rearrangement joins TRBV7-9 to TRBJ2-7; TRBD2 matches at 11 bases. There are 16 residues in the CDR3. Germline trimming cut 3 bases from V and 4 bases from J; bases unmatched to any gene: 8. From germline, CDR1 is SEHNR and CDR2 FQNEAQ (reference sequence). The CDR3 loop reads CASSFYTGTSGYEQYF. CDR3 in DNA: TGTGCCAGCAGCTTTTATACCGGGACTAGCGGTTACGAGCAGTACTTC.

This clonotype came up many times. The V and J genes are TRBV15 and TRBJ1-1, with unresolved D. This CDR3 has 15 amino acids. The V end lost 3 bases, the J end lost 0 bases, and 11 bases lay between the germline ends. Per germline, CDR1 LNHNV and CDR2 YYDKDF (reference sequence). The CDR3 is CATSSPTPLNTEAFF. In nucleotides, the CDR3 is TGTGCCACCAGCAGTCCGACCCCCCTGAACACTGAAGCTTTCTTT.

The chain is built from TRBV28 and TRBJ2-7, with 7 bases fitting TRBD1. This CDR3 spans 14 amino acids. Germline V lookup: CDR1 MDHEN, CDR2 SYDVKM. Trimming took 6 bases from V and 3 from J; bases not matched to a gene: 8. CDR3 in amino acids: CASSNPGQDYEQYF. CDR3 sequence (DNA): TGTGCCAGCAGCAACCCCGGACAGGACTACGAGCAGTACTTC.

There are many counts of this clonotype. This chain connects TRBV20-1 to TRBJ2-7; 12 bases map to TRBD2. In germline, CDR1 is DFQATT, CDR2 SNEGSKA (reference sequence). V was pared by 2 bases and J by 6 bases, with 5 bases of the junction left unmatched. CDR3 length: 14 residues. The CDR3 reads CSARLAGGPGEQYF. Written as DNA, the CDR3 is TGCAGTGCTAGACTAGCGGGAGGGCCAGGCGAGCAGTACTTC.

CDR3 sequence: CASSLNRGRYLNSPLHF. CDR3 coding DNA: TGTGCCAGCAGCCTAAACAGGGGGCGTTACCTTAATTCACCCCTCCACTTT. The rearrangement joins TRBV7-6 to TRBJ1-6, with 9 bases matching TRBD1. V trimming: 5 bases; J trimming: 6 bases; junction bases outside the gene matches: 11. This CDR3 spans 17 amino acids. Germline lookup yields CDR1 SGHVS and CDR2 FNYEAQ.

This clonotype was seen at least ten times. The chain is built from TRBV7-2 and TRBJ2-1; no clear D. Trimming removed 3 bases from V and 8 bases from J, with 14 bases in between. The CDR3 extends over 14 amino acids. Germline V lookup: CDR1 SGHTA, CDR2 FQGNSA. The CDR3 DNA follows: TGTGCCAGCAGCTTCGGACGGCCCGTCGATGAGCAGTTCTTC. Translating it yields CASSFGRPVDEQFF.

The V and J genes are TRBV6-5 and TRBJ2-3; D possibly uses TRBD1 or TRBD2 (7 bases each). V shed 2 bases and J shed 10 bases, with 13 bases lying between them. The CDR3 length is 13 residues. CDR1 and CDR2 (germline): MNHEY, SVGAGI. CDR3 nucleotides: TGTGCCAGCAGTTACGGGGAGGGGGCAGCGCAGTATTTT. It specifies CASSYGEGAAQYF.

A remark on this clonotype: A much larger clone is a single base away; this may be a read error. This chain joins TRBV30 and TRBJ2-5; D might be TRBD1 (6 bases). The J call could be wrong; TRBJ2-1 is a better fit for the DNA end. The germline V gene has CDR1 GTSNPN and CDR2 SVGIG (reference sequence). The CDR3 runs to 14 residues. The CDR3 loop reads CAWRLGGFQETQFF. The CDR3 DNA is TGTGCCTGGAGGCTAGGGGGTTTCCAAGAGACCCAGTTCTTC.

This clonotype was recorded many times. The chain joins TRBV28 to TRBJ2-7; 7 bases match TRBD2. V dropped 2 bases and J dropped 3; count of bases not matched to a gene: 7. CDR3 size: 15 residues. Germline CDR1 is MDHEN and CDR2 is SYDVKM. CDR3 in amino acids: CASSLTGGQHYEQYF. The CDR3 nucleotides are TGTGCCAGCAGTTTAACGGGAGGCCAGCACTACGAGCAGTACTTC.

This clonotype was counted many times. Here the CDR3 reads CASRSGPSNTGELFF. DNA for the CDR3: TGTGCCAGCCGTTCCGGGCCCTCGAACACCGGGGAGCTGTTTTTT. V gene TRBV12-3 or TRBV12-4 combines with J gene TRBJ2-2, with unresolved D. With 8 bases removed from V and 0 bases from J, the gap between germline ends came to 13 bases. The CDR3 contains 15 residues.

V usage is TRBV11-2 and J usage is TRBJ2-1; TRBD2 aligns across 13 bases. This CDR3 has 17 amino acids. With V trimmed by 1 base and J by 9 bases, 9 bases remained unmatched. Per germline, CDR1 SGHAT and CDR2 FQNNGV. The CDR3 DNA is TGTGCCAGCAGCTTAGGACGCACTAGCGGGAGGGCCCCTGAGCAGTTCTTC. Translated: CASSLGRTSGRAPEQFF. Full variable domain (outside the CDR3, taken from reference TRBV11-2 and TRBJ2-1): EAGVAQSPRYKIIEKRQSVAFWCNPISGHATLYWYQQILGQGPKLLIQFQNNGVVDDSQLPKDRFSAERLKGVDSTLKIQPAKLEDSAVYLCASSLGRTSGRAPEQFFGPGTRLTVL.

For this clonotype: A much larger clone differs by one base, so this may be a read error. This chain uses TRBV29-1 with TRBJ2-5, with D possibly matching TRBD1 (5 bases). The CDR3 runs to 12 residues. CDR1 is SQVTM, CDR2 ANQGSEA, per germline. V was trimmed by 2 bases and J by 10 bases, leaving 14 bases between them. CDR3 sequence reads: CSVERRQGVQYF. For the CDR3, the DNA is TGCAGCGTTGAACGGAGACAAGGGGTCCAGTACTTC.

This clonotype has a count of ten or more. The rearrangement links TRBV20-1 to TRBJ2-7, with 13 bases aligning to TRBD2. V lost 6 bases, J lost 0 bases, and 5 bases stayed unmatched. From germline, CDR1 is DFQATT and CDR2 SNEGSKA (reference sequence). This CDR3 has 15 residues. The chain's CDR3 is CSATGTSGISYEQYF. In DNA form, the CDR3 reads TGCAGTGCAACCGGGACTAGCGGGATCTCCTACGAGCAGTACTTC.